This TCR beta chain was captured by sequencing in a study of PD-1 blockade in classical Hodgkin lymphoma. The time point denotes: cycle 4 day 1 (C4D1), after 5 to 7 weeks of nivolumab. Relapses following autologous stem cell transplantation were seen in all patients, with brentuximab vedotin exposure varying. Profiling relied on immunoSEQ multiplex PCR, and the TCRdb table lists in-frame clones only, not all of them. The sample lists tens of thousands of clones; 83% were seen once. The sequence was collected from a human donor with classical Hodgkin lymphoma. Sequenced here: peripheral blood mononuclear cells (PBMCs), sampled before the fourth cycle of nivolumab.

CDR3 in DNA: TGCGCCAGCAGCCCAGGACAGGGTGGGACTGAAGCTTTCTTT. Translated: CASSPGQGGTEAFF. The chain uses TRBV5-1 and TRBJ1-1, with 8 bases lining up with TRBD1. Losses at the gene ends were 4 bases for V and 5 bases for J; bases not matched to a gene: 7. Germline V gives CDR1 SGHRS, CDR2 YFSETQ. CDR3 length equals 14 residues.